Following are 7 T cell receptor beta chains from one sample sequenced in a study of long-term antiretroviral therapy in people with HIV. Researchers report immunoSEQ v3.0 was run at survey level. Sequencing was performed with immunoSEQ multiplex PCR; in TCRdb, only in-frame clones are kept and a portion is missing. The repertoire holds 7,500 to 10,000 clones, with roughly four fifths as singletons. The source was unsorted PBMCs, collected 0.7 years after starting antiretroviral therapy. All receptors derive from a man aged 35-49 years with HIV.

This clone was recorded once. This chain links TRBV5-4 with TRBJ1-2, with 7 bases identical to TRBD1. This CDR3 comprises 14 residues. CDR1 is SGHNT, CDR2 YYREEE, per germline (reference sequence). Germline trimming cut 2 bases from V and 6 bases from J; bases unmatched to any gene: 7. CDR3 region: CASSFKGAVHGYTF. CDR3 sequence (DNA): TGTGCCAGCAGCTTTAAGGGGGCGGTTCATGGCTACACCTTC.

This chain joins TRBV9 and TRBJ2-7; D may match TRBD1 or TRBD2 (6 bases each). Germline V gene sequence: CDR1 SGDLS, CDR2 YYNGEE. The CDR3 runs 14 residues. With 0 bases removed from V and 4 bases from J, the gap between germline ends came to 11 bases. This CDR3 reads CASSVEGGSYEQYF. DNA of the CDR3: TGTGCCAGCAGCGTAGAGGGGGGCTCGTACGAGCAGTACTTC.

V is TRBV5-6 and J is TRBJ2-7, with TRBD2 matching 7 bases. Germline lookup yields CDR1 SGHDT and CDR2 YYEEEE. This CDR3 has 13 residues. V shed 1 base and J 6 bases; nucleotides not matched to a gene: 4. The CDR3 loop is CASSLLGGGEQYF. For the CDR3, the DNA is TGTGCCAGCAGCTTGTTGGGCGGGGGCGAGCAGTACTTC.

The rearrangement links TRBV7-3 to TRBJ2-5; either TRBD1 or TRBD2 may fit D (6 bases each). The CDR3 spans 16 residues. The V end lost 6 bases, the J end lost 2 bases, and 19 bases lay between the germline ends. Per germline, CDR1 SGHTA and CDR2 FQGTGA. The CDR3 DNA follows: TGTGCCAGCAGACCAACCGGAGGGGGAGAGCAAGAGACCCAGTACTTC. This translates into CASRPTGGGEQETQYF.

This clone occurred a few times. The chain carries TRBV30 and TRBJ1-5; no definite D call. Per the germline V gene, CDR1 is GTSNPN and CDR2 is SVGIG (reference sequence). Trimming stripped 0 bases from V and 3 bases from J, with 9 bases between. This CDR3 spans 14 amino acids. This chain's CDR3 is CAWSVRSSNQPQHF. Here the CDR3 DNA reads TGTGCCTGGAGTGTACGAAGTTCCAATCAGCCCCAGCATTTT.

This clone was seen a single time. V gene TRBV5-1 combines with J gene TRBJ2-7; TRBD2 matches 15 bases. From germline, CDR1 is SGHRS and CDR2 YFSETQ. The V gene end was trimmed by 4 bases and the J gene end by 1 base; junction bases not matched to a gene: 3. The CDR3 is 16 amino acids. DNA for the CDR3: TGCGCCAGCAGCCCGGGACTAGCGGGAGGTTCCTACGAGCAGTACTTC. This codes for CASSPGLAGGSYEQYF.

The chain has TRBV7-3 and TRBJ2-2; D may be TRBD2 (5 bases). This CDR3 region has 16 residues. V was pared by 2 bases and J by 4 bases, with 14 bases between. Germline V gene lookup returns CDR1 SGHTA and CDR2 FQGTGA. DNA for the CDR3: TGTGCCAGCAGCTTATCGCCTAGCAGACCCACCGGGGAGCTGTTTTTT. Its protein product is CASSLSPSRPTGELFF.